This T cell receptor beta chain emerged from a study of blood T cells in healthy people across ages. The donors, aged roughly 6 to 90, were healthy Caucasians from Russia. Peripheral blood samples of 9 to 10 milliliters were drawn from each donor. Together with a sample-barcoded 5' primer, a J-beta primer mix was included in a second PCR lasting about 7 to 12 cycles. Each cDNA molecule was tagged by a template-switch adaptor with 12 random nucleotides. TCRdb called the 5' RACE reads again in MiXCR, with one record for every CDR3 protein. Here the sample spans about 2 million distinct CDR3 sequences, around half being singletons. V gave up 3 bases and J gave up 4 bases, with 16 bases separating them. The CDR3 covers 15 residues. Germline-derived CDR1 and CDR2 are SGDLS and YYNGEE.

The gene calls are TRBV9 and TRBJ2-5, with a weak D call TRBD2 (6 bases). The source is a woman aged 40 to 50 in good health. The source material was blood. The CDR3 sequence is CASSGQGLEGETQYF. In DNA form, the CDR3 reads TGTGCCAGCAGCGGCCAAGGATTGGAGGGAGAGACCCAGTACTTC.